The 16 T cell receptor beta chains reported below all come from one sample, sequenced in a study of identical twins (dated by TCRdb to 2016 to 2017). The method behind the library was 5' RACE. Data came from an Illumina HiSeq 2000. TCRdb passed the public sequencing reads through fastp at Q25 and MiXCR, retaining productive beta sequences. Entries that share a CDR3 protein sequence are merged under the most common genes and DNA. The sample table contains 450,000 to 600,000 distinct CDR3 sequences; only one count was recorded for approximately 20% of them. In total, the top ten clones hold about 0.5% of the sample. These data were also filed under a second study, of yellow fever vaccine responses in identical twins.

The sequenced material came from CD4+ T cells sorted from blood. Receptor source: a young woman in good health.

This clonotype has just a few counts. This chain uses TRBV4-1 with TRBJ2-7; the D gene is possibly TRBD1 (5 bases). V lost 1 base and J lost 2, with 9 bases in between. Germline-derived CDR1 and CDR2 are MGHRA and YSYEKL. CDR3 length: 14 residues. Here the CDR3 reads CASSQVQGAYEQYF. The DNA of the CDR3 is TGCGCCAGCAGCCAAGTTCAGGGCGCCTACGAGCAGTACTTC.

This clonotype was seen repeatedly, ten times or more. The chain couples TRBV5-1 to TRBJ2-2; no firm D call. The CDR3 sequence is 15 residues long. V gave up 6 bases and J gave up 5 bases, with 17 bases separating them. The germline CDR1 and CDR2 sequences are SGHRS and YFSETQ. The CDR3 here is CASIEADFGTGELFF. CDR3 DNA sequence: TGCGCCAGCATAGAGGCAGACTTCGGGACCGGGGAGCTGTTTTTT. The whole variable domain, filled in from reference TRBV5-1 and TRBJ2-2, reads KAGVTQTPRYLIKTRGQQVTLSCSPISGHRSVSWYQQTPGQGLQFLFEYFSETQRNKGNFPGRFSGRQFSNSRSEMNVSTLELGDSALYLCASIEADFGTGELFFGEGSRLTVL.

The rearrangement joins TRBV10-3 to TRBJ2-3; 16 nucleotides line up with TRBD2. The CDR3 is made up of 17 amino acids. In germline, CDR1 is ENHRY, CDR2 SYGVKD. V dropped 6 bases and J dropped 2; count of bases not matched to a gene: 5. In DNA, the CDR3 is TGTGCCATCAGCCTCGGGACTAGCGGGGGGGCCACAGATACGCAGTATTTT. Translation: CAISLGTSGGATDTQYF.

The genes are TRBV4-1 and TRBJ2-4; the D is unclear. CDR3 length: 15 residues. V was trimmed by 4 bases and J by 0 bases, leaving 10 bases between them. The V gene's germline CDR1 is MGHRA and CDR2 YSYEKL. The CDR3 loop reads CASSRLDLAKNIQYF. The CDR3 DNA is TGCGCCAGCAGCCGATTAGACCTAGCCAAAAACATTCAGTACTTC.

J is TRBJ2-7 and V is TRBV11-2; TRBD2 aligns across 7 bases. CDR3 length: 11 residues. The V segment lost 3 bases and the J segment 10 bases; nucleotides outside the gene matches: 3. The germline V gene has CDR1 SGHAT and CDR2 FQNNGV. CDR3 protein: CASSFLADQYF. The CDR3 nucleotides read TGTGCCAGCAGCTTCCTAGCGGATCAGTACTTC.

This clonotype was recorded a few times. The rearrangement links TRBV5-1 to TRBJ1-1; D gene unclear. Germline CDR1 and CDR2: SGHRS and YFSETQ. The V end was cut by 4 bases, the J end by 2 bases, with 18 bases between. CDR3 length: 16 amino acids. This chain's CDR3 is CASSPVPGVPNTEAFF. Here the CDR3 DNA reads TGCGCCAGCAGCCCCGTCCCAGGTGTTCCAAACACTGAAGCTTTCTTT.

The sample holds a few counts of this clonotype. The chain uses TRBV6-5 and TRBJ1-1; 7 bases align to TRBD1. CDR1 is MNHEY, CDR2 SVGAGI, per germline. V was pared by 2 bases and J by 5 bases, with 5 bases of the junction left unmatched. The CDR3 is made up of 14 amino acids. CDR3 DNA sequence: TGTGCCAGCAGTTACACCGGCAGGGGGACTGAAGCTTTCTTT. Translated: CASSYTGRGTEAFF.

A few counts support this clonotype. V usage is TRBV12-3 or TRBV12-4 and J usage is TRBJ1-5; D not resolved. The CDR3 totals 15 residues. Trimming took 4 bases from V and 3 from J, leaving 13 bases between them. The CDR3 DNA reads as TGTGCCAGCAGTTCCTATGACTCTGCCAATCAGCCCCAGCATTTT. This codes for CASSSYDSANQPQHF.

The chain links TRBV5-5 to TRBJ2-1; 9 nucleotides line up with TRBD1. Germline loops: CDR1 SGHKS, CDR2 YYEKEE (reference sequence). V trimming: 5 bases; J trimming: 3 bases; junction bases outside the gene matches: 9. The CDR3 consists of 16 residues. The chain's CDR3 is CASSMASGQGYNEQFF. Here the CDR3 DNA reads TGTGCCAGCAGTATGGCCTCGGGACAGGGCTACAATGAGCAGTTCTTC.

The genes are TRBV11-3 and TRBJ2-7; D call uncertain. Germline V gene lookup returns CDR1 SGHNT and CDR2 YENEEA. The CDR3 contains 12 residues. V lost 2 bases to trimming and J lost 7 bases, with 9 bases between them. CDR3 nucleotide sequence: TGTGCCAGCAGCTTACCTGACTCTGAGCAGTACTTC. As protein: CASSLPDSEQYF.

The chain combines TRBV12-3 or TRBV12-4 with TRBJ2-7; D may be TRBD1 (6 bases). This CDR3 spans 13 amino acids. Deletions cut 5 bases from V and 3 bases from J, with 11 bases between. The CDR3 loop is CASSQGKNYEQYF. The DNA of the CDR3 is TGTGCCAGCAGTCAGGGGAAAAACTACGAGCAGTACTTC.

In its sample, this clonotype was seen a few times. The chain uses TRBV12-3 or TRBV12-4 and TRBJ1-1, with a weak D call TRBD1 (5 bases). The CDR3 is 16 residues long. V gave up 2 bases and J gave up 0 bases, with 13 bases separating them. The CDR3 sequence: CASSLIDSLMNTEAFF. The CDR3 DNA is TGTGCCAGCAGTTTAATAGACAGTCTAATGAACACTGAAGCTTTCTTT.

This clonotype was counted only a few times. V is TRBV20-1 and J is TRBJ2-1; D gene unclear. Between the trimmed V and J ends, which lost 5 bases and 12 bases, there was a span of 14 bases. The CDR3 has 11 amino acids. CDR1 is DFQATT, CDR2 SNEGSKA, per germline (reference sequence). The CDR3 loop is CSARHPTGQFF. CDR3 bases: TGCAGTGCTCGACACCCGACGGGGCAGTTCTTC.

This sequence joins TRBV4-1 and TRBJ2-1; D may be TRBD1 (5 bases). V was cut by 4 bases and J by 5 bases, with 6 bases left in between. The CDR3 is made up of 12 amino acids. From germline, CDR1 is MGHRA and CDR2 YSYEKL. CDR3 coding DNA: TGCGCCAGCAGCCGACAGAACAATGAGCAGTTCTTC. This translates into CASSRQNNEQFF.

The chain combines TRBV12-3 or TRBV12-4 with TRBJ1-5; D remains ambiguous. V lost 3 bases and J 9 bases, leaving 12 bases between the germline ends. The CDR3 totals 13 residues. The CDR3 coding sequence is TGTGCCAGCAGTTTTGAGTTGAAGGGGCCCCAGCATTTT. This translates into CASSFELKGPQHF.

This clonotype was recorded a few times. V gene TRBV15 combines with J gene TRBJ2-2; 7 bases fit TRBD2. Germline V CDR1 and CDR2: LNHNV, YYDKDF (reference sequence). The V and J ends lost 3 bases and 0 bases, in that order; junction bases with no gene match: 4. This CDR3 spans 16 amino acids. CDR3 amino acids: CATSSISGSNTGELFF. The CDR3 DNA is TGTGCCACCAGCAGCATTAGCGGGTCGAACACCGGGGAGCTGTTTTTT.